Presented here are 27 T cell receptor beta chains from one specimen sequenced in a study of T cell repertoires in cytomegalovirus infection. TCRdb re-called the reads through MiXCR, storing one row per CDR3 protein. The sample holds about 20,000 distinct CDR3 sequences, about 42% seen once. Their antigens are not known. This material consisted of CD8+ T cells from cultured PBMCs, taken from culture after CMV antigen stimulation. The origin of the receptors is a human donor in good health (CMV status not recorded). Some clones in this sample may be carry-over from other donors' samples.

The rearrangement uses TRBV7-9 and TRBJ1-4; D possibly corresponds to TRBD1 (6 bases). The germline V gene encodes CDR1 SEHNR and CDR2 FQNEAQ (reference sequence). The CDR3 has 14 amino acids. V was trimmed by 1 base and J by 5 bases, leaving 8 bases between them. CDR3 DNA sequence: TGTGCCAGCAGCTTAGTAGGACAGAATGAAAAACTGTTTTTT. Amino acids: CASSLVGQNEKLFF. The full variable domain, its missing parts supplied by reference TRBV7-9 and TRBJ1-4, is DTGVSQNPRHKITKRGQNVTFRCDPISEHNRLYWYRQTLGQGPEFLTYFQNEAQLEKSRLLSDRFSAERPKGSFSTLEIQRTEQGDSAMYLCASSLVGQNEKLFFGSGTQLSVL.

The genes are TRBV4-1 and TRBJ1-1, with a weak D call TRBD1 (6 bases). The CDR3 spans 16 residues. The germline CDR1 and CDR2 sequences are MGHRA and YSYEKL. V lost 0 bases and J 3 bases, leaving 14 bases between the germline ends. The CDR3 protein is CASSQDRGGLDTEAFF. DNA of the CDR3: TGCGCCAGCAGCCAAGATCGGGGGGGCCTGGACACTGAAGCTTTCTTT.

The CDR3 is CASSQESKANYGYTF. CDR3 DNA: TGTGCCAGCAGCCAAGAGTCGAAAGCTAACTATGGCTACACCTTC. V and J are TRBV14 and TRBJ1-2; D is ambiguous. The germline V gene encodes CDR1 SGHDN and CDR2 FVKESK. The CDR3 length is 15 residues. The ends were cut back, 0 bases at V and 0 bases at J, with 8 bases in the middle.

This clonotype occurred a few times. The chain has TRBV19 and TRBJ1-2; 7 bases map to TRBD1. V lost 5 bases and J lost 3; bases outside the gene matches: 9. CDR1 is LNHDA, CDR2 SQIVND, per germline (reference sequence). This CDR3 comprises 15 residues. The CDR3 DNA reads as TGTGCCAGTAGTCTAAATCCCGGGACAGACTATGGCTACACCTTC. This translates into CASSLNPGTDYGYTF.

V is TRBV29-1 and J is TRBJ2-2, with D maybe TRBD1 (6 bases). Germline V lookup: CDR1 SQVTM, CDR2 ANQGSEA. This CDR3 comprises 13 residues. V was pared by 6 bases and J by 5 bases, with 13 bases between. Here the CDR3 reads CSVDITGTGELFF. For the CDR3, the DNA is TGCAGCGTCGACATAACAGGGACCGGGGAGCTGTTTTTT.

This clonotype was seen only a few times. The CDR3 protein is CASSHYEGYEQYF. The CDR3, as DNA: TGTGCCAGCAGCCACTACGAGGGCTACGAGCAGTACTTC. V gene TRBV7-6 combines with J gene TRBJ2-7; tentative D call: TRBD2 (5 bases). CDR1 is SGHVS and CDR2 is FNYEAQ in the germline V gene. The CDR3 is 13 amino acids. V lost 5 bases and J lost 3, with 11 bases in between.

With regard to this clonotype: Sequence at one end of the junction differs from germline and may be a read error. The chain joins TRBV6-8 to TRBJ2-5; 9 bases map to TRBD1. CDR3 length equals 13 residues. Germline CDR1 is MNHGY and CDR2 is SAAAGT. The CDR3 protein is CASKGQGKQTRYF. CDR3 bases: TGTGCCAGCAAGGGACAGGGAAAACAGACCCGGTACTTC.

CDR3 protein: CASSLAPGNANYGYTF. CDR3 nucleotides: TGTGCCAGCAGCTTAGCGCCAGGGAATGCTAACTATGGCTACACCTTC. The gene calls are TRBV7-2 and TRBJ1-2, with a possible D match to TRBD1 (5 bases). Between the trimmed V and J ends, which lost 0 bases and 0 bases, there was a span of 11 bases. The CDR3 contains 16 residues. Looked up from germline, CDR1 is SGHTA and CDR2 is FQGNSA.

This clonotype turned up a few times. The rearrangement joins TRBV12-3 or TRBV12-4 to TRBJ2-2, with 8 bases lining up with TRBD2. After removal of 6 bases from V and 3 bases from J, the junction contained 3 bases not matched to a gene. This CDR3 has 14 amino acids. The chain's CDR3 is CASRGLDYTGELFF. As DNA, the CDR3 is TGTGCCAGCAGGGGACTAGATTACACCGGGGAGCTGTTTTTT.

The V call is TRBV20-1, the J call TRBJ1-6, with D perhaps TRBD1 (5 bases). Looked up from germline, CDR1 is DFQATT and CDR2 is SNEGSKA (reference sequence). Trimming removed 4 bases at V and 6 bases at J, with 13 bases between. The CDR3 spans 14 residues. The CDR3 loop is CSATSGGVNSPLHF. In DNA, the CDR3 is TGCAGTGCTACTTCGGGGGGGGTTAATTCACCCCTCCACTTT.

The chain carries TRBV27 and TRBJ2-5; D perhaps matches TRBD2 (7 bases). V lost 3 bases and J lost 1, with 12 bases in between. The germline gives CDR1 MNHEY, CDR2 SMNVEV (reference sequence). The CDR3 runs to 15 residues. The CDR3: CASSFLRGAQETQYF. The DNA for the CDR3 is TGTGCCAGCAGTTTTCTTCGGGGGGCCCAAGAGACCCAGTACTTC.

This clonotype was seen many times. This chain uses TRBV4-1 with TRBJ2-7; 11 positions agree with TRBD2. Trimming cost V 0 bases and J 2 bases; bases outside gene matches: 3. This CDR3 has 16 residues. CDR1 is MGHRA and CDR2 is YSYEKL in the germline V gene. The CDR3: CASSQDQLAGAYEQYF. The CDR3 coding sequence is TGCGCCAGCAGCCAAGATCAACTAGCGGGAGCCTACGAGCAGTACTTC.

The CDR3 reads CASSLIIGGGTEAFF. The DNA for the CDR3 is TGTGCCAGCAGCTTAATTATCGGGGGGGGCACTGAAGCTTTCTTT. The chain links TRBV11-2 to TRBJ1-1; D perhaps matches TRBD1 (5 bases). V was trimmed by 2 bases and J by 4 bases, leaving 14 bases between them. The CDR3 runs to 15 residues. Germline CDR1 and CDR2: SGHAT and FQNNGV.

The chain carries TRBV6-6 and TRBJ1-1, with D hard to call. The CDR3 extends over 14 amino acids. The V end was cut by 1 base, the J end by 0 bases, with 6 bases between. Germline values: CDR1 MNHNY, CDR2 SVGAGI (reference sequence). In DNA, the CDR3 is TGTGCCAGCAGTTACTTCGCCCTGAACACTGAAGCTTTCTTT. Protein product: CASSYFALNTEAFF.

This clonotype was detected only a few times. The chain employs TRBV10-2 and TRBJ2-5; 10 nucleotides agree with TRBD2. V dropped 6 bases and J dropped 5; count of bases not matched to a gene: 12. The germline V gene has CDR1 WSHSY and CDR2 SAAADI. This CDR3 is built from 16 residues. The CDR3 protein is CASRGPSGGPGETQYF. CDR3 nucleotide sequence: TGCGCCAGCAGAGGGCCTAGCGGGGGCCCCGGGGAGACCCAGTACTTC.

This clonotype was seen a handful of times. The CDR3 nucleotides are TGTGCCAGCAGCTTAGGCGGGGCAGGTAATCAGCCCCAGCATTTT. Translated: CASSLGGAGNQPQHF. The genes are TRBV7-9 and TRBJ1-5; a weak D match, TRBD1 (5 bases). This CDR3 comprises 15 residues. Germline V gene lookup returns CDR1 SEHNR and CDR2 FQNEAQ (reference sequence). V lost 1 base and J lost 4, with 11 bases in between.

The table lists this clonotype with many counts. V and J are TRBV7-9 and TRBJ2-5; D might be TRBD1 (5 bases). This CDR3 comprises 14 residues. Germline V gene sequence: CDR1 SEHNR, CDR2 FQNEAQ (reference sequence). With 2 bases removed from V and 2 bases from J, the gap between germline ends came to 9 bases. Here the CDR3 DNA reads TGTGCCAGCAGCTTAAATGCAGGGCAAGAGACCCAGTACTTC. Amino acids: CASSLNAGQETQYF.

The rearrangement links TRBV5-6 to TRBJ1-6; D is possibly TRBD1 (5 bases). Germline assignment: CDR1 SGHDT and CDR2 YYEEEE. The CDR3 has 17 residues. Trimming cost V 2 bases and J 9 bases, with 21 bases left between them. The CDR3 is CASSLNKGREVGSPLHF. In DNA form, the CDR3 reads TGTGCCAGCAGCTTAAATAAGGGCAGGGAGGTGGGTTCACCCCTCCACTTT.

This rearrangement joins TRBV5-4 to TRBJ1-3, with D maybe TRBD1 (6 bases). V lost 0 bases, J lost 1 base, and 11 bases lay in between. CDR1 and CDR2 (germline): SGHNT, YYREEE (reference sequence). This CDR3 has 16 residues. The CDR3 loop reads CASSLEIGGSGNTIYF. As DNA, the CDR3 is TGTGCCAGCAGCTTGGAAATAGGGGGTTCTGGAAACACCATATATTTT. Supplemented by reference TRBV5-4 and TRBJ1-3, the full variable domain reads ETGVTQSPTHLIKTRGQQVTLRCSSQSGHNTVSWYQQALGQGPQFIFQYYREEENGRGNFPPRFSGLQFPNYSSELNVNALELDDSALYLCASSLEIGGSGNTIYFGEGSWLTVV.

The chain has TRBV20-1 and TRBJ1-1, with TRBD1 matching 11 bases. V lost 4 bases to trimming and J lost 7 bases; unmatched junction nucleotides: 5. There are 13 residues in the CDR3. Germline CDR1 reads DFQATT; CDR2 reads SNEGSKA (reference sequence). Written as DNA, the CDR3 is TGCAGTGCTAATACCGGGACAGGGGGTGAAGCTTTCTTT. Amino acid sequence: CSANTGTGGEAFF.

The chain carries TRBV10-2 and TRBJ2-5, with D perhaps TRBD1 (5 bases). V was trimmed by 4 bases and J by 8 bases, leaving 17 bases between them. The germline V gene encodes CDR1 WSHSY and CDR2 SAAADI. The CDR3 loop spans 14 amino acids. This CDR3 is CASSGASDTATQYF. The CDR3 DNA follows: TGCGCCAGCAGTGGGGCCTCGGACACGGCCACCCAGTACTTC.

This clonotype was seen a handful of times. This chain joins TRBV7-2 and TRBJ1-4, with no clear D. The germline V gene has CDR1 SGHTA and CDR2 FQGNSA. With 5 bases removed from V and 0 bases from J, the gap between germline ends came to 10 bases. The CDR3 consists of 15 residues. CDR3 in amino acids: CASSVSQATNEKLFF. The CDR3 coding sequence is TGTGCCAGCAGCGTCAGCCAGGCAACTAATGAAAAACTGTTTTTT.

CDR3 coding DNA: TGTGCCACCAGCGAATTGGACAGGGGCTCTGGAAACACCATATATTTT. Translating gives CATSELDRGSGNTIYF. The chain is built from TRBV15 and TRBJ1-3; 9 bases agree with TRBD1. The V gene end was trimmed by 5 bases and the J gene end by 0 bases; junction bases not matched to a gene: 5. The CDR3 has 16 amino acids. Germline CDR1 LNHNV, CDR2 YYDKDF (reference sequence). The full variable domain, rest sourced from reference TRBV15 and TRBJ1-3, is DAMVIQNPRYQVTQFGKPVTLSCSQTLNHNVMYWYQQKSSQAPKLLFHYYDKDFNNEADTPDNFQSRRPNTSFCFLDIRSPGLGDTAMYLCATSELDRGSGNTIYFGEGSWLTVV.

The V gene is TRBV27, the J gene TRBJ2-7, with a possible D match to TRBD2 (6 bases). Germline lookup yields CDR1 MNHEY and CDR2 SMNVEV (reference sequence). Deletions cut 3 bases from V and 1 base from J, with 13 bases between. The CDR3 runs to 15 residues. CDR3 residues: CASSFAGAGSYEQYF. The CDR3 nucleotides read TGTGCCAGCAGTTTCGCGGGTGCGGGATCCTACGAGCAGTACTTC.

The rearrangement uses TRBV28 and TRBJ1-4; 7 nucleotides match TRBD1. CDR3 length equals 17 residues. The germline V gene has CDR1 MDHEN and CDR2 SYDVKM. The trim removed 3 bases at V and 5 bases at J, leaving 12 bases unmatched. The CDR3 DNA reads as TGTGCCAGCAGTTTGTCACCCCTGACAGGGTTCAATGAAAAACTGTTTTTT. Protein sequence: CASSLSPLTGFNEKLFF.

This chain connects TRBV7-9 to TRBJ2-1; no reliable D call. Germline V gene sequence: CDR1 SEHNR, CDR2 FQNEAQ (reference sequence). The V and J ends lost 3 bases and 10 bases respectively, with 7 bases between them. This CDR3 has 11 amino acids. The CDR3 bases are TGTGCCAGCAGCTTCGGGCCGGAGCAGTTCTTC. It encodes CASSFGPEQFF.

V is TRBV5-1 and J is TRBJ1-1; unclear D gene. The ends were cut back, 4 bases at V and 1 base at J, with 14 bases in the middle. Germline loops: CDR1 SGHRS, CDR2 YFSETQ. The CDR3 covers 15 residues. CDR3 protein: CASSPRREKNTEAFF. The CDR3 DNA follows: TGCGCCAGCAGCCCCCGTAGGGAGAAGAACACTGAAGCTTTCTTT.